Listed below are T cell receptor beta chains from one sample, sequenced in a study of cytomegalovirus exposure and HLA in healthy donors. The protocol was immunoSEQ multiplex PCR, while the TCRdb copy is restricted to in-frame clones and leaves out a portion. The repertoire holds 150,000 or so clones, with 72% as singletons. Sequenced sample: PBMCs. These receptors were collected from a human donor in good health. The conserved cysteine and the conserved F or W are not part of the CDR3 here. D genes are given only for firm matches. The size entry is marked missing in some rows and otherwise reads once, few, many or a size class.

NA	NA	TRBV29-1	TRBJ2-7	SVEVYRTDPPSGQY
TRBD1	NA	TRBV30	TRBJ1-1	AWWGGTGSPEAF
TRBD1	NA	TRBV19	TRBJ1-4	ASSTGQGNEKLF
TRBD1	NA	TRBV30	TRBJ2-4	AWVPTGGLAKNIQY
TRBD1	NA	TRBV6-1	TRBJ2-7	ASSDPGRGQWETYEQY
TRBD1	NA	TRBV5-4	TRBJ1-2	ASSLAGTVYGYT
TRBD1	NA	TRBV27	TRBJ1-2	ASSPRGPPLYGYT
NA	few	TRBV6-4	TRBJ2-1	ASVRQRKYNEQF
NA	NA	TRBV19	TRBJ1-2	ASRLFYGGKDYGYT
TRBD1	NA	TRBV11-2	TRBJ1-1	ASSPGQVYEAF
NA	NA	TRBV5-4	TRBJ2-1	ASSLFTRGSYNEQF
NA	NA	TRBV5-6	TRBJ2-7	ASSLRDEQY
TRBD2	NA	TRBV6-1	TRBJ2-1	ASRVAGSQF
NA	few	TRBV2	TRBJ2-5	ASAMEGQYETQY
NA	few	TRBV5-1	TRBJ1-3	ASSLGANSGNTIY
NA	NA	TRBV15	TRBJ1-5	ATSREGGQPQH
TRBD2	NA	TRBV5-4	TRBJ2-3	ASSLDGGGTDTQY
NA	few	TRBV2	TRBJ1-1	ASVRGQDTEAF
TRBD1	NA	TRBV2	TRBJ2-7	ASREGTGITYEQY
NA	few	TRBV5-4	TRBJ1-6	ASSAGWNSPLH
TRBD1	NA	TRBV30	TRBJ1-5	AWSVLGTGDQPQH
TRBD2	NA	TRBV29-1	TRBJ2-1	SVTGLAGGRYNEQF